These 31 T cell receptor beta chains share one sample of origin, sequenced in a study of technical replicates of blood from a handful of donors. Assay: immunoSEQ multiplex PCR; the TCRdb copy retains only in-frame clones and omits some. The sample has roughly 50,000 clones, 85% to 95% seen once. Sequenced material: PBMCs. The receptors stem from a human donor in good health. Some clones in this sample may be carry-over from other donors' samples.

The V call is TRBV4-2, the J call TRBJ2-2, with 7 bases identical to TRBD2. The CDR3 loop spans 16 amino acids. Germline trimming cut 0 bases from V and 8 bases from J; bases unmatched to any gene: 9. CDR1 and CDR2 (germline): LGHNA, YNFKEQ. In nucleotides, the CDR3 is TGTGCCAGCAGCCAAGATGGCGGGGGACCCCAAGGGGAGCTGTTTTTT. Translating it yields CASSQDGGGPQGELFF.

In this sample, this clone turned up once. This CDR3 fails to terminate in the conserved phenylalanine or tryptophan, so it likely reflects a read error. No DNA is shown, since the ends of the CDR3 on it are uncertain; the CDR3 is the one TCRdb lists. The V and J genes are TRBV2 and TRBJ1-4; TRBD1 reflects the table's D call only, with no check against the DNA. The CDR3 spans 12 residues, counting both ends. Germline assignment: CDR1 SNHLY and CDR2 FYNNEI. The CDR3 here is CASSESAYRVLS.

The chain employs TRBV7-9 and TRBJ2-7; 9 bases are shared with TRBD1. J was trimmed by 4 bases and V by 4 bases; bases with no gene match: 8. This CDR3 spans 15 amino acids. Germline V gives CDR1 SEHNR, CDR2 FQNEAQ (reference sequence). The CDR3: CASSSPGQGLYEQYF. The CDR3 nucleotides are TGTGCCAGCAGCTCCCCTGGACAGGGGTTGTACGAGCAGTACTTC. Using reference TRBV7-9 and TRBJ2-7 for the parts outside the CDR3, the full variable domain is DTGVSQNPRHKITKRGQNVTFRCDPISEHNRLYWYRQTLGQGPEFLTYFQNEAQLEKSRLLSDRFSAERPKGSFSTLEIQRTEQGDSAMYLCASSSPGQGLYEQYFGPGTRLTVT.

The chain couples TRBV7-6 to TRBJ2-2, with D maybe TRBD2 (5 bases). The CDR3 extends over 17 amino acids. The V gene's germline CDR1 is SGHVS and CDR2 FNYEAQ. Trimming took off 1 base at V and 5 bases at J, with 17 bases between the two ends. In DNA, the CDR3 is TGTGCCAGCAGCTTAGTTATGCGGGCAGGCGGGACCGGGGAGCTGTTTTTT. Translating gives CASSLVMRAGGTGELFF.

The rearrangement links TRBV7-9 to TRBJ1-4, with a weak D call TRBD1 (5 bases). CDR1 is SEHNR and CDR2 is FQNEAQ in the germline V gene (reference sequence). The CDR3 is made up of 15 amino acids. With 5 bases removed from V and 7 bases from J, the gap between germline ends came to 17 bases. The CDR3 nucleotides read TGTGCCAGCAGCGAGAGGCAGGGCACGATTGAAAAACTGTTTTTT. Amino acids: CASSERQGTIEKLFF.

V usage is TRBV4-2 and J usage is TRBJ2-1; possibly TRBD2 for D (5 bases). Germline CDR1 LGHNA, CDR2 YNFKEQ. Between the trimmed V and J ends, which lost 0 bases and 10 bases, there was a span of 13 bases. This CDR3 spans 14 amino acids. The CDR3 region has the DNA TGTGCCAGCAGCCAAGACGGCCTAGCTGGGGAGCAGTTCTTC. It yields the protein CASSQDGLAGEQFF.

The CDR3 region has the DNA TGTGCCAGCTTCCGAGACAGGACTCACGAGCAGTACTTC. Translated, it gives CASFRDRTHEQYF. V gene TRBV18 combines with J gene TRBJ2-7; maybe TRBD1 (6 bases). Looked up from germline, CDR1 is KGHSH and CDR2 is LQKENI. V lost 7 bases to trimming and J lost 5 bases, with 15 bases between them. This CDR3 contains 13 residues. Supplemented by reference TRBV18 and TRBJ2-7, the full variable domain reads NAGVMQNPRHLVRRRGQEARLRCSPMKGHSHVYWYRQLPEEGLKFMVYLQKENIIDESGMPKERFSAEFPKEGPSILRIQQVVRGDSAAYFCASFRDRTHEQYFGPGTRLTVT.

This chain connects TRBV7-3 to TRBJ2-7, with 7 positions matching TRBD2. This CDR3 contains 14 residues. Germline V gene data show CDR1 as SGHTA and CDR2 as FQGTGA. V gave up 3 bases and J gave up 2 bases; unmatched junction bases: 4. In DNA, the CDR3 is TGTGCCAGCAGCTTTCGACTAGCAGCCTACGAGCAGTACTTC. Translation: CASSFRLAAYEQYF. The variable domain in full, with the rest retrieved from reference TRBV7-3 and TRBJ2-7, is GAGVSQTPSNKVTEKGKYVELRCDPISGHTALYWYRQSLGQGPEFLIYFQGTGAADDSGLPNDRFFAVRPEGSVSTLKIQRTERGDSAVYLCASSFRLAAYEQYFGPGTRLTVT.

The rearrangement uses TRBV6-5 and TRBJ1-2, with D perhaps matching TRBD1 (5 bases). With 2 bases removed from V and 6 bases from J, the gap between germline ends came to 13 bases. Germline loops: CDR1 MNHEY, CDR2 SVGAGI. The CDR3 consists of 14 residues. The CDR3 DNA follows: TGTGCCAGCAGTTACAGGGCAGGGTGGGATGGCTACACCTTC. This sequence encodes CASSYRAGWDGYTF.

V and J are TRBV15 and TRBJ1-5; D is unclear. The germline V gene has CDR1 LNHNV and CDR2 YYDKDF (reference sequence). This CDR3 comprises 16 residues. V was clipped by 1 base and J by 5 bases, with 15 bases between them. CDR3 bases: TGTGCCACCAGCAGAGCCGAGATCAGGCCGGATCAGCCCCAGCATTTT. As protein: CATSRAEIRPDQPQHF. Full variable domain (rest looked up from reference TRBV15 and TRBJ1-5): DAMVIQNPRYQVTQFGKPVTLSCSQTLNHNVMYWYQQKSSQAPKLLFHYYDKDFNNEADTPDNFQSRRPNTSFCFLDIRSPGLGDTAMYLCATSRAEIRPDQPQHFGDGTRLSIL.

This clone appeared once. The V call is TRBV7-9, the J call TRBJ1-3, with D uncertain. Trimming removed 1 base from V and 1 base from J, with 8 bases in between. This CDR3 has 15 amino acids. Germline values: CDR1 SEHNR, CDR2 FQNEAQ (reference sequence). The CDR3 is CASSLVLESGNTIYF. The CDR3 region has the DNA TGTGCCAGCAGCTTAGTACTCGAGTCTGGAAACACCATATATTTT.

This chain connects TRBV2 to TRBJ2-5; 9 bases line up with TRBD2. Per the germline V gene, CDR1 is SNHLY and CDR2 is FYNNEI. The CDR3 is made up of 13 amino acids. The V segment lost 6 bases and the J segment 1 base; nucleotides outside the gene matches: 0. CDR3: CASRRGGQETQYF. As DNA, the CDR3 is TGTGCCAGCAGGCGGGGGGGCCAAGAGACCCAGTACTTC.

The rearrangement uses TRBV25-1 and TRBJ1-2, with 7 positions matching TRBD1. The V and J ends lost 4 bases and 0 bases, in that order; junction bases with no gene match: 5. The CDR3 loop spans 15 amino acids. CDR1 MGHDK and CDR2 SYGVNS come from the germline V gene. CDR3 in DNA: TGTGCCAGCAGTGCCCGACAGGGTCCTAACTATGGCTACACCTTC. It translates to CASSARQGPNYGYTF.

The rearrangement uses TRBV19 and TRBJ2-3, with 9 positions matching TRBD2. Germline CDR1 is LNHDA and CDR2 is SQIVND (reference sequence). V lost 3 bases to trimming and J lost 4 bases; unmatched junction nucleotides: 14. The CDR3 is made up of 18 amino acids. As DNA, the CDR3 is TGTGCCAGTAGTATGGAGTGGTCTAGCGGGAAAGGTGCAGATACGCAGTATTTT. Protein sequence: CASSMEWSSGKGADTQYF. The complete variable domain, with remaining parts taken from reference TRBV19 and TRBJ2-3, reads DGGITQSPKYLFRKEGQNVTLSCEQNLNHDAMYWYRQDPGQGLRLIYYSQIVNDFQKGDIAEGYSVSREKKESFPLTVTSAQKNPTAFYLCASSMEWSSGKGADTQYFGPGTRLTVL.

The chain recombines TRBV20-1 with TRBJ2-3; no firm D call. This CDR3 contains 11 residues. V shed 6 bases and J shed 4 bases, with 8 bases lying between them. Germline loops: CDR1 DFQATT, CDR2 SNEGSKA (reference sequence). The chain's CDR3 is CSAVEADTQYF. The CDR3, as DNA: TGCAGTGCGGTCGAGGCAGATACGCAGTATTTT.

The chain links TRBV27 to TRBJ2-7, with D possibly TRBD1 on 6 matching bases. Trimming took off 4 bases at V and 6 bases at J, with 22 bases between the two ends. The length of the CDR3 is 16 residues. Germline V gene data show CDR1 as MNHEY and CDR2 as SMNVEV (reference sequence). For the CDR3, the DNA is TGTGCCAGCAGTTCACTCGAGGTTCCCAAAGGGGGCGAGCAGTACTTC. It is translated as CASSSLEVPKGGEQYF.

The genes are TRBV18 and TRBJ2-7; a weak D match, TRBD2 (5 bases). V lost 6 bases, J lost 7 bases, and 13 bases lay in between. The CDR3 has 12 amino acids. Germline-derived CDR1 and CDR2 are KGHSH and LQKENI. The CDR3 sequence: CASSPEGGEQYF. The CDR3 DNA sequence: TGTGCCAGCTCTCCTGAGGGCGGGGAGCAGTACTTC. Looking up the rest from reference TRBV18 and TRBJ2-7 gives the full variable domain: NAGVMQNPRHLVRRRGQEARLRCSPMKGHSHVYWYRQLPEEGLKFMVYLQKENIIDESGMPKERFSAEFPKEGPSILRIQQVVRGDSAAYFCASSPEGGEQYFGPGTRLTVT.

This chain links TRBV2 with TRBJ2-1, with TRBD2 matching over 10 bases. CDR1 is SNHLY and CDR2 is FYNNEI in the germline V gene. J lost 7 bases, V lost 6 bases, and 9 bases had no gene match. The CDR3 is 15 amino acids. Here the CDR3 DNA reads TGTGCCAGCAGCGCCGGGACTAGCGAAAGAAATGAGCAGTTCTTC. Translated: CASSAGTSERNEQFF.

The chain uses TRBV7-8 and TRBJ1-2; 8 bases align to TRBD1. Trimming at V came to 10 bases and at J to 4 bases, leaving 14 bases not matched to a gene. Germline CDR1 and CDR2: SGHVS and FQNEAQ. The CDR3 extends over 15 amino acids. CDR3 amino acids: CATQDREKVGYGYTF. Here the CDR3 DNA reads TGTGCCACCCAGGACAGGGAAAAGGTTGGCTATGGCTACACCTTC.

The chain is built from TRBV6-5 and TRBJ2-2; D is possibly TRBD2 (5 bases). Trimming cost V 2 bases and J 4 bases, with 8 bases left between them. The CDR3 totals 14 residues. Per the germline V gene, CDR1 is MNHEY and CDR2 is SVGAGI. Here the CDR3 reads CASSYRGPTGELFF. CDR3 nucleotide sequence: TGTGCCAGCAGTTACCGGGGTCCCACCGGGGAGCTGTTTTTT.

This rearrangement joins TRBV23-1 to TRBJ2-5, with D possibly matching TRBD2 (6 bases). TRBV23-1 is an ORF; its function is uncertain. V was trimmed by 0 bases and J by 5 bases, leaving 16 bases between them. There are 16 residues in the CDR3. For the CDR3, the DNA is TGCGCCAGCAGTCAATCGGCAGGGAGGTCGATGGAGACCCAGTACTTC. This sequence encodes CASSQSAGRSMETQYF.

The gene calls are TRBV7-2 and TRBJ1-3; weak D call: TRBD1 (6 bases). The CDR3 loop spans 18 amino acids. V was trimmed by 1 base and J by 1 base, leaving 17 bases between them. Germline V CDR1 and CDR2: SGHTA, FQGNSA. Here the CDR3 reads CASSLESMAGASGNTIYF. CDR3 bases: TGTGCCAGCAGCTTAGAAAGCATGGCAGGGGCTTCTGGAAACACCATATATTTT.

The chain employs TRBV4-3 and TRBJ1-6; 7 bases are shared with TRBD1. The CDR3 contains 16 residues. Germline CDR1 and CDR2: LGHNA and YSLEER. The ends lost 0 bases at V and 6 bases at J; junction bases unmatched: 5. The CDR3 region is CASSQDDRVSNSPLHF. The CDR3 bases are TGCGCCAGCAGCCAAGATGACAGGGTGTCTAATTCACCCCTCCACTTT.

The chain joins TRBV5-1 to TRBJ2-7, with D possibly matching TRBD2 (6 bases). With 7 bases removed from V and 5 bases from J, the gap between germline ends came to 16 bases. The CDR3 length is 13 residues. Germline loops: CDR1 SGHRS, CDR2 YFSETQ. The DNA of the CDR3 is TGCGCCAGCTCCTGGAGGGCCGGCGACGAGCAGTACTTC. This gives the protein CASSWRAGDEQYF.

This chain joins TRBV5-1 and TRBJ2-5; no definite D call. CDR1 is SGHRS, CDR2 YFSETQ, per germline. V lost 4 bases and J 2 bases, leaving 12 bases between the germline ends. The CDR3 consists of 14 residues. This CDR3 is CASSLWRDQETQYF. The CDR3 coding sequence is TGCGCCAGCAGCCTATGGAGAGATCAAGAGACCCAGTACTTC.

CDR3 nucleotides: TGTGCCAGCAGCCAAGAGGGTACCGTGACTAGCGCTACGCAGTATTTT. Translated, it gives CASSQEGTVTSATQYF. The chain has TRBV4-2 and TRBJ2-3, with 8 bases that match TRBD2. The CDR3 has 16 residues. Germline V gene sequence: CDR1 LGHNA, CDR2 YNFKEQ. V trimming: 0 bases; J trimming: 8 bases; junction bases outside the gene matches: 10.

CDR3 protein: CASSDVLVTNNQPQHF. Here the CDR3 DNA reads TGCGCCAGCAGTGACGTTTTGGTAACTAACAATCAGCCCCAGCATTTT. V gene TRBV10-2 combines with J gene TRBJ1-5, with no clear D. The CDR3 length is 16 residues. The V gene's germline CDR1 is WSHSY and CDR2 SAAADI. Trimming left V 3 bases short and J 3 bases short, with 15 bases between.

The rearrangement links TRBV10-3 to TRBJ2-7; 7 nucleotides agree with TRBD1. The CDR3 has 15 amino acids. The germline V gene has CDR1 ENHRY and CDR2 SYGVKD. The V segment lost 7 bases and the J segment 5 bases; nucleotides outside the gene matches: 14. This CDR3 reads CAITDDRENLDEQYF. DNA for the CDR3: TGTGCCATCACCGATGACAGGGAAAATCTCGACGAGCAGTACTTC.

The rearrangement joins TRBV4-1 to TRBJ2-7, with 9 bases aligning to TRBD1. CDR1 and CDR2 from the germline V gene are MGHRA and YSYEKL. Unmatched junction bases numbered 5, after V lost 4 bases and J lost 4 bases. This CDR3 has 14 amino acids. In DNA, the CDR3 is TGCGCCAGCAGCCGTGGACAGGGGATATACGAGCAGTACTTC. This encodes CASSRGQGIYEQYF.

The V and J genes are TRBV5-1 and TRBJ2-3, with 7 bases identical to TRBD1. Germline loops: CDR1 SGHRS, CDR2 YFSETQ. V was pared by 3 bases and J by 4 bases, with 11 bases of the junction left unmatched. This CDR3 is 16 amino acids long. The CDR3 region has the DNA TGCGCCAGCAGCTCGACGACAGGGATAAGCTCAGATACGCAGTATTTT. It is translated as CASSSTTGISSDTQYF.

The V call is TRBV6-5, the J call TRBJ1-2; 8 bases agree with TRBD1. The CDR3 consists of 12 residues. Germline trimming cut 5 bases from V and 6 bases from J; bases unmatched to any gene: 2. The germline V gene encodes CDR1 MNHEY and CDR2 SVGAGI. The CDR3 DNA is TGTGCCAGCAGTACGACAGGGGATGGCTACACCTTC. Its protein product is CASSTTGDGYTF.